These 28 T cell receptor beta chains came from one sample sequenced in a study of cytomegalovirus exposure and HLA in healthy donors. The PCR had 60 Vbeta and 13 Jbeta primers. This table comes from immunoSEQ multiplex PCR, and its TCRdb copy is limited to in-frame clones, with some not included. The sample shows some 150,000 clones, approximately 86% of them seen only once. Material: PBMCs. The receptors shown here come from a male donor in good health and CMV-seronegative.

The V gene is TRBV19, the J gene TRBJ2-7; D remains unclear. There are 14 residues in the CDR3. Trimming left V 1 base short and J 3 bases short, with 10 bases between. The germline CDR1 and CDR2 sequences are LNHDA and SQIVND (reference sequence). For the CDR3, the DNA is TGTGCCAGTAGTATAGCGCAAACGGGCTACGAGCAGTACTTC. Amino acid sequence: CASSIAQTGYEQYF. Full variable domain (outside the CDR3, taken from reference TRBV19 and TRBJ2-7): DGGITQSPKYLFRKEGQNVTLSCEQNLNHDAMYWYRQDPGQGLRLIYYSQIVNDFQKGDIAEGYSVSREKKESFPLTVTSAQKNPTAFYLCASSIAQTGYEQYFGPGTRLTVT.

This chain connects TRBV11-3 to TRBJ2-3, with 8 nucleotides matching TRBD2. The CDR3 is 16 residues long. Germline V gene sequence: CDR1 SGHNT, CDR2 YENEEA. Trimming cost V 1 base and J 3 bases; bases outside gene matches: 6. This CDR3 is CASSLGEREKTDTQYF. The CDR3 bases are TGTGCCAGCAGCTTAGGTGAGCGGGAGAAGACAGATACGCAGTATTTT.

This chain links TRBV5-8 with TRBJ2-3; TRBD1 aligns across 8 bases. The germline CDR1 and CDR2 sequences are SGHTS and YDEGEE. V dropped 7 bases and J dropped 3; count of bases not matched to a gene: 13. The CDR3 is made up of 16 amino acids. The CDR3 nucleotides are TGTGCCAGCGTTCATGGACAGGGTGTAGGGACAGATACGCAGTATTTT. Its protein is CASVHGQGVGTDTQYF.

The rearrangement joins TRBV6-5 to TRBJ2-2; D uncertain. This CDR3 is 15 amino acids long. Trimming pared 2 bases from V and 0 bases from J, leaving 7 bases between. CDR1 is MNHEY, CDR2 SVGAGI, per germline. The CDR3 coding sequence is TGTGCCAGCAGTTACAGCCACCCGAACACCGGGGAGCTGTTTTTT. Its protein is CASSYSHPNTGELFF.

The chain employs TRBV5-4 and TRBJ1-2; 9 nucleotides match TRBD1. The trim removed 4 bases at V and 6 bases at J, leaving 10 bases unmatched. Germline CDR1 and CDR2: SGHNT and YYREEE (reference sequence). The CDR3 extends over 15 amino acids. The CDR3 loop reads CASSLLSDRGDGYTF. The DNA for the CDR3 is TGTGCCAGCAGCCTCCTATCCGACAGGGGGGATGGCTACACCTTC. Full variable domain (rest looked up from reference TRBV5-4 and TRBJ1-2): ETGVTQSPTHLIKTRGQQVTLRCSSQSGHNTVSWYQQALGQGPQFIFQYYREEENGRGNFPPRFSGLQFPNYSSELNVNALELDDSALYLCASSLLSDRGDGYTFGSGTRLTVV.

The rearrangement links TRBV4-3 to TRBJ2-5; 9 bases match TRBD2. Trimming removed 0 bases from V and 7 bases from J; junction bases left unmatched: 9. CDR3 length equals 16 residues. Germline loops: CDR1 LGHNA, CDR2 YSLEER. CDR3 DNA sequence: TGCGCCAGCAGCCAAGATTTGGCGGGAGGGCCAGGGACCCAGTACTTC. Translation: CASSQDLAGGPGTQYF.

V gene TRBV29-1 combines with J gene TRBJ2-2; 7 nucleotides agree with TRBD1. V shed 5 bases, J shed 0 bases, and the junction held 3 bases outside the gene matches. Germline CDR1 SQVTM, CDR2 ANQGSEA. This CDR3 comprises 14 residues. As DNA, the CDR3 is TGCAGCGTTAGGACAGGCACGAACACCGGGGAGCTGTTTTTT. This codes for CSVRTGTNTGELFF.

As concerns this clone: At one boundary the junction diverges from the germline segment, which might be a read error. This chain connects TRBV7-9 to TRBJ2-7; the D gene is possibly TRBD1 (7 bases). This CDR3 spans 13 amino acids. The germline gives CDR1 SEHNR, CDR2 FQNEAQ (reference sequence). In nucleotides, the CDR3 is TGTTCCAGCGGCGGGACAGAAGAATACGAGCAGTACTTC. Its translation: CSSGGTEEYEQYF.

The J gene is TRBJ1-2, the V gene TRBV5-8; D is possibly TRBD1 (6 bases). Trimming stripped 4 bases from V and 1 base from J, with 14 bases between. Germline assignment: CDR1 SGHTS and CDR2 YDEGEE. This CDR3 is built from 15 residues. The CDR3 DNA reads as TGTGCCAGCAGCCAGACAGGACTCTTTAACTATGGCTACACCTTC. Protein sequence: CASSQTGLFNYGYTF.

The chain carries TRBV5-5 and TRBJ1-4; weak D call: TRBD1 (6 bases). Germline V gene lookup returns CDR1 SGHKS and CDR2 YYEKEE (reference sequence). This CDR3 comprises 15 residues. V was cut by 0 bases and J by 3 bases, with 9 bases left in between. CDR3 sequence (DNA): TGTGCCAGCAGCTTGGGGGGGCTCGCTAATGAAAAACTGTTTTTT. Amino acids: CASSLGGLANEKLFF. The variable domain in full, completed from reference TRBV5-5 and TRBJ1-4, reads DAGVTQSPTHLIKTRGQQVTLRCSPISGHKSVSWYQQVLGQGPQFIFQYYEKEERGRGNFPDRFSARQFPNYSSELNVNALLLGDSALYLCASSLGGLANEKLFFGSGTQLSVL.

The CDR3 sequence: CASSQVSSGSRGDTQYF. The CDR3 nucleotides read TGCGCCAGCAGCCAAGTATCTAGCGGGAGTCGTGGGGATACGCAGTATTTT. The chain uses TRBV4-3 and TRBJ2-3; 10 nucleotides align to TRBD2. This CDR3 region has 17 residues. Trimming at V came to 1 base and at J to 6 bases, leaving 10 bases not matched to a gene. Germline V lookup: CDR1 LGHNA, CDR2 YSLEER.

The V call is TRBV11-3, the J call TRBJ2-3; 8 bases fit TRBD1. The CDR3 has 17 residues. V shed 1 base and J 9 bases; nucleotides not matched to a gene: 15. CDR1 SGHNT and CDR2 YENEEA come from the germline V gene. The DNA for the CDR3 is TGTGCCAGCAGCTTAGCGGGGACAGGCAAAAACCTCGAGACGCAGTATTTT. This gives the protein CASSLAGTGKNLETQYF.

V and J are TRBV7-9 and TRBJ2-5; TRBD1 aligns across 9 bases. The J segment lost 4 bases and the V segment lost 5 bases, leaving 2 bases of the junction unmatched. This CDR3 is built from 13 residues. The germline gives CDR1 SEHNR, CDR2 FQNEAQ (reference sequence). The CDR3 bases are TGTGCCAGCAGCGGACAGGGGTTAGAGACCCAGTACTTC. Its translation is CASSGQGLETQYF.

The chain has TRBV6-5 and TRBJ1-1; tentative D call: TRBD1 (5 bases). Trimming pared 2 bases from V and 2 bases from J, leaving 9 bases between. From germline, CDR1 is MNHEY and CDR2 SVGAGI. The CDR3 length is 14 residues. The CDR3 DNA reads TGTGCCAGCAGTTACGGGGCGGGAAACACTGAAGCTTTCTTT. As protein: CASSYGAGNTEAFF.

The rearrangement joins TRBV7-2 to TRBJ2-7; D is undetermined. Germline V CDR1 and CDR2: SGHTA, FQGNSA. CDR3 length: 14 residues. V shed 3 bases and J shed 3 bases, with 12 bases lying between them. The CDR3 is CASSLGWAFYEQYF. The CDR3 DNA reads TGTGCCAGCAGCTTGGGTTGGGCGTTCTACGAGCAGTACTTC.

As concerns this clone: The germline gene is not matched at one end of the junction; a read error may be the cause. This sequence joins TRBV7-9 and TRBJ2-1; weak D call: TRBD2 (6 bases). The CDR3 runs to 16 residues. Per germline, CDR1 SEHNR and CDR2 FQNEAQ (reference sequence). The chain's CDR3 is CSSSLVVTSQSNEQFF. DNA for the CDR3: TGTTCCAGCAGCTTAGTCGTGACTAGTCAAAGTAATGAGCAGTTCTTC. Variable domain in full (rest from reference TRBV7-9 and TRBJ2-1): DTGVSQNPRHKITKRGQNVTFRCDPISEHNRLYWYRQTLGQGPEFLTYFQNEAQLEKSRLLSDRFSAERPKGSFSTLEIQRTEQGDSAMYLCSSSLVVTSQSNEQFFGPGTRLTVL.

The chain is built from TRBV11-2 and TRBJ2-7, with TRBD1 matching 9 bases. The germline CDR1 and CDR2 sequences are SGHAT and FQNNGV. The junction had 16 bases not matched to a gene; V was cut back by 3 bases and J by 7 bases. The CDR3 sequence is 17 residues long. The CDR3 region is CASSFGWRTGVSHEQYF. CDR3 coding DNA: TGTGCCAGCAGCTTCGGTTGGCGGACAGGGGTCTCACATGAGCAGTACTTC.

This chain uses TRBV5-6 with TRBJ2-7; 12 nucleotides agree with TRBD2. This CDR3 is built from 17 residues. Germline assignment: CDR1 SGHDT and CDR2 YYEEEE. The V gene end was trimmed by 4 bases and the J gene end by 0 bases; junction bases not matched to a gene: 8. DNA of the CDR3: TGTGCCAGCAGCAAAAGGACTAGCGGGATCTTCTCCTACGAGCAGTACTTC. As protein: CASSKRTSGIFSYEQYF.

J is TRBJ2-7 and V is TRBV2; D might be TRBD2 (6 bases). Trimming took 3 bases from V and 2 from J, leaving 11 bases between them. The CDR3 sequence is 14 residues long. Germline CDR1 SNHLY, CDR2 FYNNEI. The CDR3, as DNA: TGTGCCAGCAGTGAGCGGGGCAGTCCCTACGAGCAGTACTTC. Its translation: CASSERGSPYEQYF.

J is TRBJ1-1 and V is TRBV28, with no clear D. Germline V gene data show CDR1 as MDHEN and CDR2 as SYDVKM. This CDR3 has 14 amino acids. The V end was cut by 4 bases, the J end by 0 bases, with 9 bases between. The CDR3 region is CASSWSGVNTEAFF. In nucleotides, the CDR3 is TGTGCCAGCAGTTGGTCCGGAGTGAACACTGAAGCTTTCTTT.

V usage is TRBV6-6 and J usage is TRBJ2-5; D perhaps matches TRBD2 (5 bases). This CDR3 has 12 amino acids. Germline loops: CDR1 MNHNY, CDR2 SVGAGI (reference sequence). The germline V and J ends were trimmed by 10 bases and 2 bases, with 11 bases remaining between them. This chain's CDR3 is CATQRGQETQYF. The CDR3 DNA follows: TGTGCCACCCAACGAGGGCAAGAGACCCAGTACTTC.

The chain joins TRBV6-5 to TRBJ2-5; 8 bases map to TRBD1. From germline, CDR1 is MNHEY and CDR2 SVGAGI. CDR3 length: 15 amino acids. Trimming removed 4 bases from V and 7 bases from J; junction bases left unmatched: 11. The CDR3 DNA sequence: TGTGCCAGCAGTTCCCGGACAGGGCGGGTTAGGACCCAGTACTTC. Amino acids: CASSSRTGRVRTQYF.

V gene TRBV28 combines with J gene TRBJ2-6; D remains unclear. Deletions cut 6 bases from V and 0 bases from J, with 9 bases between. Looked up from germline, CDR1 is MDHEN and CDR2 is SYDVKM. This CDR3 has 15 residues. The CDR3 protein is CASRPRNSGANVLTF. For the CDR3, the DNA is TGTGCCAGCAGACCCAGAAACTCTGGGGCCAACGTCCTGACTTTC. Full variable domain (outside the CDR3, taken from reference TRBV28 and TRBJ2-6): DVKVTQSSRYLVKRTGEKVFLECVQDMDHENMFWYRQDPGLGLRLIYFSYDVKMKEKGDIPEGYSVSREKKERFSLILESASTNQTSMYLCASRPRNSGANVLTFGAGSRLTVL.

The gene calls are TRBV19 and TRBJ2-7; 10 bases fit TRBD1. The CDR3 spans 14 residues. Germline loops: CDR1 LNHDA, CDR2 SQIVND (reference sequence). The ends lost 6 bases at V and 3 bases at J; junction bases unmatched: 5. CDR3 DNA sequence: TGTGCCAGTAGGAGGGACAGGGGTATCTACGAGCAGTACTTC. This codes for CASRRDRGIYEQYF. Supplemented by reference TRBV19 and TRBJ2-7, the full variable domain reads DGGITQSPKYLFRKEGQNVTLSCEQNLNHDAMYWYRQDPGQGLRLIYYSQIVNDFQKGDIAEGYSVSREKKESFPLTVTSAQKNPTAFYLCASRRDRGIYEQYFGPGTRLTVT.

The rearrangement links TRBV9 to TRBJ1-5, with TRBD1 as a possible D gene (5 bases). V lost 0 bases and J 3 bases, leaving 10 bases between the germline ends. The germline gives CDR1 SGDLS, CDR2 YYNGEE. The CDR3 is 15 residues long. This chain's CDR3 is CASSVAGLANQPQHF. DNA of the CDR3: TGTGCCAGCAGCGTAGCAGGGTTGGCCAATCAGCCCCAGCATTTT.

The V and J genes are TRBV9 and TRBJ2-3; D might be TRBD2 (6 bases). Germline-derived CDR1 and CDR2 are SGDLS and YYNGEE. The CDR3 loop spans 16 amino acids. V lost 0 bases and J 0 bases, leaving 11 bases between the germline ends. The CDR3 sequence is CASSVDRDWSTDTQYF. CDR3 nucleotides: TGTGCCAGCAGCGTAGACCGGGACTGGAGCACAGATACGCAGTATTTT.

CDR3 loop: CASSLAGNNQPQHF. The CDR3 bases are TGTGCCAGCAGCTTGGCAGGGAACAATCAGCCCCAGCATTTT. The chain links TRBV7-9 to TRBJ1-5, with D possibly matching TRBD1 (5 bases). Trimming removed 3 bases at V and 3 bases at J, with 9 bases between. The CDR3 totals 14 residues. Germline CDR1 is SEHNR and CDR2 is FQNEAQ (reference sequence). Supplemented by reference TRBV7-9 and TRBJ1-5, the full variable domain reads DTGVSQNPRHKITKRGQNVTFRCDPISEHNRLYWYRQTLGQGPEFLTYFQNEAQLEKSRLLSDRFSAERPKGSFSTLEIQRTEQGDSAMYLCASSLAGNNQPQHFGDGTRLSIL.

V usage is TRBV9 and J usage is TRBJ2-5; D possibly corresponds to TRBD1 (5 bases). Germline V gene sequence: CDR1 SGDLS, CDR2 YYNGEE. The length of the CDR3 is 14 residues. V lost 0 bases, J lost 5 bases, and 11 bases lay in between. Here the CDR3 reads CASSVGGPGETQYF. DNA for the CDR3: TGTGCCAGCAGCGTAGGGGGTCCAGGGGAGACCCAGTACTTC.